The text below deals with one T cell receptor beta chain. The assay was immunoSEQ multiplex PCR, and TCRdb's table has in-frame clones only and misses some. The top ten clones hold approximately 1.5% of a sample with under 1,100,000 clones, roughly 75% of them seen once. The entry originates in a study of shared clonotypes between healthy human individuals. This CDR3 is 12 amino acids long. V gave up 1 base and J gave up 11 bases, with 12 bases separating them. Germline V lookup: CDR1 SGHNT, CDR2 YYREEE (reference sequence). What was sequenced was memory CD4+ T cells sorted from blood. Documented subset: CD45RA-negative fraction. The TCR comes from a young man in good health. The rearrangement uses TRBV5-4 and TRBJ2-5; D gene unclear. The chain's CDR3 is CASSLSLDQQYF. CDR3 DNA: TGTGCCAGCAGCTTGAGTTTGGATCAGCAGTACTTC.